This TCR beta chain appears in the sequencing data of a study of T cells and copy number aberrations in small-cell lung cancer. The study, taken as a whole, reports: Sequencing artifacts are a known risk, since all specimens were formalin-fixed paraffin-embedded. Adjacent lung showed higher T-cell richness and clonality than tumors; density difference nonsignificant. A small sample size limited this study; results need validation.

The repertoire was sequenced with immunoSEQ multiplex PCR; TCRdb's copy has only in-frame clones and lacks some. The sample yields 9,500 to 10,000 clones, about 80% seen once. Trimming took 1 base from V and 6 from J; bases not matched to a gene: 0. There are 13 residues in the CDR3. Germline V gene data show CDR1 as SEHNR and CDR2 as FQNEAQ (reference sequence). On this clone itself: Its antigen is not identified.

J is TRBJ1-5 and V is TRBV7-9; 7 bases agree with TRBD1. The sample taken for sequencing was normal tissue next to the tumor. The receptor was derived from a man aged 60 to 75 with small cell lung cancer. CDR3 coding DNA: TGTGCCAGCAGCTTAGGACAGGGTCAGCCCCAGCATTTT. Its protein product is CASSLGQGQPQHF. Full variable domain (outside the CDR3, taken from reference TRBV7-9 and TRBJ1-5): DTGVSQNPRHKITKRGQNVTFRCDPISEHNRLYWYRQTLGQGPEFLTYFQNEAQLEKSRLLSDRFSAERPKGSFSTLEIQRTEQGDSAMYLCASSLGQGQPQHFGDGTRLSIL.